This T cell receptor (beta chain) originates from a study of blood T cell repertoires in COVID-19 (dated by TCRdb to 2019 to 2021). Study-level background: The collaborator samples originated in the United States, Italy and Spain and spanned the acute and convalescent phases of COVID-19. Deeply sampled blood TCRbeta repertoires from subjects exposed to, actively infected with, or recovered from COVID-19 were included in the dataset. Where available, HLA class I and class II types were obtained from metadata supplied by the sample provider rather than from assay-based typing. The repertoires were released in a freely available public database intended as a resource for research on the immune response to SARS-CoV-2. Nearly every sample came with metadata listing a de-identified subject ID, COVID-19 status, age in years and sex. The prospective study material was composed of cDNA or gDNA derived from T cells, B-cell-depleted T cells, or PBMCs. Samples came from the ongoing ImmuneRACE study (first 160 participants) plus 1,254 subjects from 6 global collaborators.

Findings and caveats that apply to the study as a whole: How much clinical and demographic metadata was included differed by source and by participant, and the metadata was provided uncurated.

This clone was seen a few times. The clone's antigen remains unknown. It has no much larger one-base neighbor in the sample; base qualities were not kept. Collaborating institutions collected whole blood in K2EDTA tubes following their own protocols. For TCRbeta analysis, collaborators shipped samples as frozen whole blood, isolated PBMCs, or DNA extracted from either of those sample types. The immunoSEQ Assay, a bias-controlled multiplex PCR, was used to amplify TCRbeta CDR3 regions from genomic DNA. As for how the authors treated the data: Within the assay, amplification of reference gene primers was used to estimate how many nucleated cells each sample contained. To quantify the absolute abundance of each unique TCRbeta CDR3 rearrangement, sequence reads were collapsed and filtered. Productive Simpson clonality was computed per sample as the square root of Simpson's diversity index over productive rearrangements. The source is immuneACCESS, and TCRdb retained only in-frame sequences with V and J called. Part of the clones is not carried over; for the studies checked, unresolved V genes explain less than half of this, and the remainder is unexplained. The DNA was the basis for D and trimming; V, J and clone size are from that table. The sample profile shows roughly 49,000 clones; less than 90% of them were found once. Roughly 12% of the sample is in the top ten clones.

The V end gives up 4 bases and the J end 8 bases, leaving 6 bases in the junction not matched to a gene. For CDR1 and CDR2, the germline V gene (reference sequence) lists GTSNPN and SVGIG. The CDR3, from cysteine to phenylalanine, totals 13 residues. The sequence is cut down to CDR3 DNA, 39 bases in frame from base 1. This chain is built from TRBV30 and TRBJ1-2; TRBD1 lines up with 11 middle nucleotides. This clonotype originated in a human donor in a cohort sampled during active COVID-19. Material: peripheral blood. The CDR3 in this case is CAWNTGQGAGYTF. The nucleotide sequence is TGTGCCTGGAACACAGGACAGGGGGCGGGCTACACCTTC.